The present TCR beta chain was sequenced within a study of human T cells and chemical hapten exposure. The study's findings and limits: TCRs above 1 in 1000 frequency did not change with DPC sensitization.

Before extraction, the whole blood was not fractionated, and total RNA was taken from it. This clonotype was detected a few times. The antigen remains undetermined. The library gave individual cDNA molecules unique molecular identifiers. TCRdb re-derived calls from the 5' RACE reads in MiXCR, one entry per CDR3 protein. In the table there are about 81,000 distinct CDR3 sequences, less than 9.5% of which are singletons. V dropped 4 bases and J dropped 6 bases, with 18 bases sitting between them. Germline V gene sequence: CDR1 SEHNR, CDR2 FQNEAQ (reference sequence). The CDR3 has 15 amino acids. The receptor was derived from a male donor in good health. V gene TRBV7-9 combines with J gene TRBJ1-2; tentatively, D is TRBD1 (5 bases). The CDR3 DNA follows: TGTGCCAGCAGCTCGGGGCCCCGATCTGAAGATGGCTACACCTTC. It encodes CASSSGPRSEDGYTF.